Listed here are 10 T cell receptor beta chains from one sample, sequenced in a study of blood T cell repertoires in COVID-19. Profiling relied on immunoSEQ multiplex PCR, and the TCRdb table lists in-frame clones only, not all of them. This sample has approximately 290,000 clones, with more than 85% found just once. Sequenced: peripheral blood. The origin of the receptors is a man younger than 40 with acute or convalescent COVID-19.

V usage is TRBV27 and J usage is TRBJ1-2; D is uncertain. The V and J ends lost 5 bases and 4 bases respectively, with 14 bases between them. This CDR3 spans 14 amino acids. Germline V gives CDR1 MNHEY, CDR2 SMNVEV (reference sequence). This chain's CDR3 is CASSREGFGYGYTF. The CDR3 DNA reads as TGTGCCAGCAGTCGGGAGGGTTTCGGCTATGGCTACACCTTC.

This sequence joins TRBV28 and TRBJ2-7; weak D call: TRBD1 (6 bases). There are 15 residues in the CDR3. Germline loops: CDR1 MDHEN, CDR2 SYDVKM. V lost 5 bases and J 0 bases, leaving 14 bases between the germline ends. In DNA form, the CDR3 reads TGTGCCAGCAGTGTCCTACAGGGTGGCTCCTACGAGCAGTACTTC. It specifies CASSVLQGGSYEQYF.

J is TRBJ2-1 and V is TRBV5-1, with D perhaps matching TRBD2 (5 bases). This CDR3 has 14 residues. The ends were cut back, 3 bases at V and 8 bases at J, with 15 bases in the middle. The germline V gene encodes CDR1 SGHRS and CDR2 YFSETQ. CDR3 region: CASSSEGRPYEQFF. CDR3 coding DNA: TGCGCCAGCAGCTCCGAGGGCAGACCCTATGAGCAGTTCTTC.

The chain couples TRBV28 to TRBJ2-3, with D maybe TRBD2 (6 bases). Germline CDR1 and CDR2: MDHEN and SYDVKM. Trimming removed 8 bases at V and 5 bases at J, with 14 bases between. This CDR3 spans 13 amino acids. For the CDR3, the DNA is TGTGCCAGCGGAGGGCCTGTAGTAGATACGCAGTATTTT. Protein product: CASGGPVVDTQYF.

Notes on this clone: The sample contains more than one DNA sequence encoding this CDR3. The gene calls are TRBV5-1 and TRBJ2-7, with TRBD2 matching 7 bases. Germline-derived CDR1 and CDR2 are SGHRS and YFSETQ. The CDR3 contains 14 residues. V dropped 2 bases and J dropped 0; count of bases not matched to a gene: 2. CDR3 loop: CASSLAGSSYEQYF. For the CDR3, the DNA is TGCGCCAGCAGCTTAGCGGGAAGCTCCTACGAGCAGTACTTC.

The chain recombines TRBV7-2 with TRBJ2-5, with TRBD2 as a possible D gene (6 bases). V was clipped by 1 base and J by 5 bases, with 20 bases between them. The germline V gene has CDR1 SGHTA and CDR2 FQGNSA. CDR3 size: 17 residues. CDR3 coding DNA: TGTGCCAGCAGCTTAGTTTCAGCGGGTATCCCCCGGGAGACCCAGTACTTC. This gives the protein CASSLVSAGIPRETQYF.

This clone was recorded only once. This rearrangement joins TRBV10-1 to TRBJ2-7, with D hard to call. V was pared by 3 bases and J by 6 bases, with 15 bases between. The germline CDR1 and CDR2 sequences are WNHNN and SYGVQD (reference sequence). This CDR3 has 14 amino acids. The CDR3 coding sequence is TGCGCCAGCAGTGAATTCGGGTCGGGTTTCGAGCAGTACTTC. This translates into CASSEFGSGFEQYF.

The chain joins TRBV12-5 to TRBJ1-4; D is ambiguous. CDR1 and CDR2 from the germline V gene are LGHNT and FRNRAP. This CDR3 comprises 12 residues. V was trimmed by 6 bases and J by 10 bases, leaving 12 bases between them. CDR3 loop: CASGADGLKLFF. The DNA for the CDR3 is TGTGCTAGTGGAGCGGACGGTCTAAAACTGTTTTTT.

This clone was counted between two and nine times. The chain is built from TRBV19 and TRBJ2-7; TRBD1 is a possible D gene (6 bases). This CDR3 is built from 14 residues. V lost 4 bases to trimming and J lost 4 bases, with 14 bases between them. Germline V CDR1 and CDR2: LNHDA, SQIVND (reference sequence). Written as DNA, the CDR3 is TGTGCCAGTAGTAAGCCAGGGGCATGGTACGAGCAGTACTTC. This encodes CASSKPGAWYEQYF.

This sequence joins TRBV6-5 and TRBJ1-1; D possibly corresponds to TRBD1 (5 bases). The V gene's germline CDR1 is MNHEY and CDR2 SVGAGI. The CDR3 has 13 residues. V dropped 4 bases and J dropped 0 bases, with 6 bases sitting between them. The CDR3 reads CASSSTVNTEAFF. The CDR3 DNA reads as TGTGCCAGCAGTTCGACAGTGAACACTGAAGCTTTCTTT.